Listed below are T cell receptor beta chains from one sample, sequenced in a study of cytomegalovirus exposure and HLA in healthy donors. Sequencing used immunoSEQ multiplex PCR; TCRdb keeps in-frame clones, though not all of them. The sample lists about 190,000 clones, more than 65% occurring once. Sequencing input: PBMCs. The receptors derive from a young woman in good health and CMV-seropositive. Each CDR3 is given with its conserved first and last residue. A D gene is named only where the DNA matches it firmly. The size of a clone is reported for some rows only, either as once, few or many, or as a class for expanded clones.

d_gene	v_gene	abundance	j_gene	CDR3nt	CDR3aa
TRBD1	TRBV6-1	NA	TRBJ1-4	TGTGCCAGCTGGGACAGTTCGGCTAATGAAAAACTGTTTTTT	CASWDSSANEKLFF
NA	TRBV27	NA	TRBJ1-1	TGTGCCACCCTGAGGCAGCCGAACACTGAAGCTTTCTTT	CATLRQPNTEAFF
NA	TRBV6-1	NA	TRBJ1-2	TGTGCCAGCAGTGAGGTGACACCTAACTATGGCTACACCTTC	CASSEVTPNYGYTF
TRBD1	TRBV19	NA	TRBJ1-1	TGTGCCAGTAGGGGACAGAAGAACACTGAAGCTTTCTTT	CASRGQKNTEAFF
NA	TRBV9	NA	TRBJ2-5	TGTGCCAGCAGCGCTCCCCTGGCCCAAGAGACCCAGTACTTC	CASSAPLAQETQYF
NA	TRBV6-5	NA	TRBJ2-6	TGTGCCAGCGGGGACATGGCTGGGGCCAACGTCCTGACTTTC	CASGDMAGANVLTF
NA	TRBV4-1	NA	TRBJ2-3	TGCGCCAGCAGCCAAGTGGCGGGGAGCACAGATACGCAGTATTTT	CASSQVAGSTDTQYF
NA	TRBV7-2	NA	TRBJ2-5	TGTGCCAGCAGCCCCCCTAGCATGGAGACCCAGTACTTC	CASSPPSMETQYF
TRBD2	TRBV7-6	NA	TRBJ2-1	TGTGCCAGCAGCTTAGGATCTAGCGGGGGATACAATGAGCAGTTCTTC	CASSLGSSGGYNEQFF
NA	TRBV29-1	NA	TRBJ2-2	TGCAGCGTGCGGCGAGGCGGAAACACCGGGGAGCTGTTTTTT	CSVRRGGNTGELFF
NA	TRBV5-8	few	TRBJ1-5	TGTGCCAGCAGCTTGGGGCGGGGGGCGCATCAGCCCCAGCATTTT	CASSLGRGAHQPQHF
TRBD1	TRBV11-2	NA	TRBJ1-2	TGTGCCAGCAGCCGCTTTGGAAGTGGGGACAGGGGAGACGGCTACACCTTC	CASSRFGSGDRGDGYTF
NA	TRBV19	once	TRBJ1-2	TGTGCCAGTAGTAGGGCAGGGGATCGCTATGGCTACACCTTC	CASSRAGDRYGYTF
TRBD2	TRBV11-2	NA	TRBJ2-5	TGTGCCAGCAACGTGGCGGGGGGGGGTGAGACCCAGTACTTC	CASNVAGGGETQYF
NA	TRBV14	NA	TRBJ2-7	TGTGCCAGCACCCCCGGGACAACTACCTCCTACGAGCAGTACTTC	CASTPGTTTSYEQYF
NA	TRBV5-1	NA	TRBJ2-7	TGCGCCAGCAGCTTGGAGGGGTACGAGCAGTACTTC	CASSLEGYEQYF
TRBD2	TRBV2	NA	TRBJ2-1	TGTGCCAGCGGACTGAGCGGGGGAGCGTCCAATGAGCAGTTCTTC	CASGLSGGASNEQFF
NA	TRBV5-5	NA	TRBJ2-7	TGTGCCAGCAGCTTACAGGGAAACATGGGCGAGCAGTACTTC	CASSLQGNMGEQYF
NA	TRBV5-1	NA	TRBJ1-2	TGCGCCAGCAGCTTGGACAGAGCTAACTATGGCTACACCTTC	CASSLDRANYGYTF
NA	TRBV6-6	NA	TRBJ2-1	TGTGCCAGCACCAACGGCCGCGGCGGGATTTACAATGAGCAGTTCTTC	CASTNGRGGIYNEQFF
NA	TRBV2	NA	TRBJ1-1	TGTGCCAGTGGGGGGGAGATGAACACTGAAGCTTTCTTT	CASGGEMNTEAFF
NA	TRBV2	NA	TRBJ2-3	TGTGCCAGCAGTGAATATGATAGCGGATCTAGCACAGATACGCAGTATTTT	CASSEYDSGSSTDTQYF
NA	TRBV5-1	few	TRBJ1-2	TGCGCCAGCAGCCGTGACACCTCCGGCTACACCTTC	CASSRDTSGYTF
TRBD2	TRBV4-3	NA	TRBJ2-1	TGCGCCAGCAGCCAGACAACGACTAGCTATGAGCAGTTCTTC	CASSQTTTSYEQFF
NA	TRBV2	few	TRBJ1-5	TGTGCCAGCAGTTCAAGGGGTAATCAGCCCCAGCATTTT	CASSSRGNQPQHF
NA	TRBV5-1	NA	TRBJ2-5	TGCGCCAGCAGCCCAGGTGGGGGGTCTGGAGAGACCCAGTACTTC	CASSPGGGSGETQYF
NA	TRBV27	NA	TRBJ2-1	TGTGCCAGCAGTTCACCAATGATTCGGGGTGAGCAGTTCTTC	CASSSPMIRGEQFF
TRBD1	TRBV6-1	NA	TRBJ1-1	TGTGCCAGCACCATTGGACAGGGTGAAGCTTTCTTT	CASTIGQGEAFF
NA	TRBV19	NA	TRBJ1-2	TGTGCCAGTAGTATAGTCGGGGGGACCAACTATGGCTACACCTTC	CASSIVGGTNYGYTF
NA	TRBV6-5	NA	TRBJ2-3	TGTGCCACCAGCACTACAGATACGCAGTATTTT	CATSTTDTQYF
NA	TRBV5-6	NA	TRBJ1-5	TGTGCCAGCAGCTTGGCCGGTAAGTTAGCCGATCGCAATCAGCCCCAGCATTTT	CASSLAGKLADRNQPQHF
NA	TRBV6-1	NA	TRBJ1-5	TGTGCCAGCAGGGAGCCCAATCAGCCCCAGCATTTT	CASREPNQPQHF
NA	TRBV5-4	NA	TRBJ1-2	TGTGCCAGCAGCCCCTCGACAGTACCCCTATCCCCTTATGGCTACACCTTC	CASSPSTVPLSPYGYTF
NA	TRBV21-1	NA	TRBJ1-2	TGTGCCAGCAGCAAAAGAGAGGCCGGGACAGTGAGGAATGGCTACACCTTC	CASSKREAGTVRNGYTF
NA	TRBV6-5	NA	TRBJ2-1	TGTGCCAGCAGTTACTCGCAAGTTTCGGATGAGCAGTTCTTC	CASSYSQVSDEQFF
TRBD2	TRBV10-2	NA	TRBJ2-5	TGCGCCAGCAGTGATAGTCGGCTAGCGGGGGGGAAGGAGACCCAGTACTTC	CASSDSRLAGGKETQYF
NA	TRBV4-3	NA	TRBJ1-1	TGCGCCAGCAGCCAAGTTGGAGGTACGGCTGAAGCTTTCTTT	CASSQVGGTAEAFF
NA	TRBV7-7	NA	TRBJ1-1	TGTGCCAGCAGCCCCCGACATGAGAGCACTGAAGCTTTCTTT	CASSPRHESTEAFF
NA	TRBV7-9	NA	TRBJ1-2	TGTGCCAGCAGCTCCACGAGAGGAGTGGGCTACACCTTC	CASSSTRGVGYTF
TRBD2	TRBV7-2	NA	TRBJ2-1	TGTGCCAGCAGCTTAGCCTTCGCGGGGGGTCCGCCATACTCCTACAATGAGCAGTTCTTC	CASSLAFAGGPPYSYNEQFF
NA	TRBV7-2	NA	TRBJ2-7	TGTGCCAGCAGCTTAGGATCGGCACAGCCATACGAGCAGTACTTC	CASSLGSAQPYEQYF
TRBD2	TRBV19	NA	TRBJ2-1	TGTGCCAGTAGTACCACCGGGACTAGCGGACACCTTGTTAACAATGAGCAGTTCTTC	CASSTTGTSGHLVNNEQFF
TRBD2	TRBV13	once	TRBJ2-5	TGTGCCAGCAGCTTAGACTCGAGCGGGGGGCCTACTCAAGAGACCCAGTACTTC	CASSLDSSGGPTQETQYF
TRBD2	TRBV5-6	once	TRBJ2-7	TGTGCCAGCAGCTTGGCCGGGACTAGCGGGGCCTACGAGCAGTACTTC	CASSLAGTSGAYEQYF
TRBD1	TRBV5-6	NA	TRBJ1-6	TGTGCCAGCAGCTTGTCCGGGACAGCTAAAAATTCACCCCTCCACTTT	CASSLSGTAKNSPLHF
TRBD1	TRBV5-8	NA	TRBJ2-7	TGTGCCACCAGGGGGACAGGGTCCTACGAGCAGTACTTC	CATRGTGSYEQYF